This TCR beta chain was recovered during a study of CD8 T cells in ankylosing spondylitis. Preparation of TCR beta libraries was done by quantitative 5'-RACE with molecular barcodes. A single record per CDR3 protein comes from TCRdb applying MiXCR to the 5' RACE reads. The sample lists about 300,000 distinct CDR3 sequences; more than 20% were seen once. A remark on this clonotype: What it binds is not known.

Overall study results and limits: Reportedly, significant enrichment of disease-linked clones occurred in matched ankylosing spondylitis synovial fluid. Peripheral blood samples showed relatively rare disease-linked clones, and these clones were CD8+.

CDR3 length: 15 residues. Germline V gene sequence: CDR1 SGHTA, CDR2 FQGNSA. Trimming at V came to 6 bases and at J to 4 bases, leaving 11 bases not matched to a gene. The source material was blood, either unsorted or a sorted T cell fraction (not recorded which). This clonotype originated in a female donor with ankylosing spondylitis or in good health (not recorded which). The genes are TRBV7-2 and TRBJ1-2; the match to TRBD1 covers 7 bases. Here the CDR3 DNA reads TGTGCCAGCAGGCTCCAACAGGGGCTCCCCTATGGCTACACCTTC. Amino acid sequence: CASRLQQGLPYGYTF.